One and the same sample provided the 8 T cell receptor beta chains below, sequenced in a study of T cell repertoires in cytomegalovirus infection. The antigens of these receptors remain unknown. TCRdb reanalysed the reads using MiXCR and keeps one entry per CDR3 protein. The repertoire holds about half a million distinct CDR3 sequences, with more than 30% as singletons. The source material was cultured PBMCs, sampled from culture after CMV antigen stimulation. The receptors shown here come from a human donor in good health (CMV status not recorded). Some clones in this sample may be carry-over from other donors' samples.

This clonotype has at least ten counts. CDR3 DNA sequence: TGTGCCAGCAGCTTAAGGGGGGGGACTAGCCGTATCAGCTCCTACAATGAGCAGTTCTTC. Encoded protein: CASSLRGGTSRISSYNEQFF. V usage is TRBV7-2 and J usage is TRBJ2-1; the match to TRBD2 covers 9 bases. The CDR3 spans 20 residues. The ends lost 2 bases at V and 0 bases at J; junction bases unmatched: 14. Germline V CDR1 and CDR2: SGHTA, FQGNSA.

Ten or more counts support this clonotype. This chain uses TRBV7-2 with TRBJ2-1; 9 bases are a match to TRBD1. This CDR3 is built from 15 residues. CDR1 is SGHTA, CDR2 FQGNSA, per germline. The V and J ends lost 2 bases and 8 bases, in that order; junction bases with no gene match: 7. CDR3 loop: CASSLSDRGFDEQFF. The CDR3 DNA sequence: TGTGCCAGCAGCTTATCGGACAGGGGTTTCGATGAGCAGTTCTTC.

This clonotype was seen more than once but under ten times. This chain links TRBV6-2 or TRBV6-3 with TRBJ2-5; D uncertain. The CDR3 runs to 13 residues. The V gene lost 4 bases and the J gene lost 5 bases, with 11 bases spanning the gap. Germline V CDR1 and CDR2: MNHEY, SVGEGT. CDR3: CASSSRAGETQYF. The DNA of the CDR3 is TGTGCCAGCAGTTCTCGCGCCGGGGAGACCCAGTACTTC.

This clonotype was observed a few times. The CDR3: CASSQRNTGELFF. The DNA of the CDR3 is TGCGCCAGCAGCCAGCGGAACACCGGGGAGCTGTTTTTT. The chain uses TRBV4-1 and TRBJ2-2; D is undetermined. CDR1 and CDR2 (germline): MGHRA, YSYEKL. The CDR3 consists of 13 residues. With 3 bases removed from V and 1 base from J, the gap between germline ends came to 3 bases.

The chain combines TRBV15 with TRBJ2-4, with TRBD2 matching over 7 bases. V shed 8 bases and J 0 bases; nucleotides not matched to a gene: 4. The CDR3 totals 14 residues. The germline V gene has CDR1 LNHNV and CDR2 YYDKDF (reference sequence). DNA for the CDR3: TGTGCCACCCGCCCGGGGGGAGCCAAAAACATTCAGTACTTC. As protein: CATRPGGAKNIQYF.

This CDR3 reads CASTTENYGYTF. The CDR3 DNA reads TGTGCCAGCACAACAGAAAACTATGGCTACACCTTC. The rearrangement links TRBV6-8 to TRBJ1-2; no clear D gene. The V end was cut by 7 bases, the J end by 2 bases, with 8 bases between. From germline, CDR1 is MNHGY and CDR2 SAAAGT. This CDR3 region has 12 residues.

This clonotype has only a few counts. This chain joins TRBV12-3 or TRBV12-4 and TRBJ2-3; the D gene could be TRBD1 or TRBD2 (5 bases each). The CDR3 is 14 residues long. Trimming pared 6 bases from V and 1 base from J, leaving 11 bases between. The CDR3 DNA sequence: TGTGCCAGCAGCCCCCGGGACGGCACAGATACGCAGTATTTT. Its protein is CASSPRDGTDTQYF.

The CDR3 protein is CASSFSGQGIYGYTF. CDR3 sequence (DNA): TGTGCCAGCAGTTTCTCGGGGCAGGGGATCTATGGCTACACCTTC. The chain couples TRBV12-3 or TRBV12-4 to TRBJ1-2, with D possibly being TRBD1 (6 bases). V was cut by 3 bases and J by 4 bases, with 15 bases left in between. The CDR3 has 15 residues.